The sequence of this T cell receptor (beta chain) was determined in a study of T cell repertoires in cytomegalovirus infection. At the level of the study: Both CMV infection and a matching HLA type were indicated by public TCR beta signatures. General observations from the study: Of the TCR beta families, the public ones yielded a cumulative frequency that identified carriers of CMV plus the relevant HLA. Dominant in the ex vivo response were TCR beta clonotypes restricted by HLA-C and specific for CMV.

TCRdb re-derived calls from the reads in MiXCR, one entry per CDR3 protein. Of roughly 990,000 distinct CDR3 sequences listed, around 32% are singletons. Germline V lookup: CDR1 MNHEY, CDR2 SMNVEV (reference sequence). V dropped 4 bases and J dropped 7; count of bases not matched to a gene: 5. There are 13 residues in the CDR3. Comments on this clonotype: Its antigen is not identified.

The V call is TRBV27, the J call TRBJ1-2, with 8 bases aligning to TRBD1. The starting material was cultured CD8+ T cells from PBMCs, obtained from culture after CMV antigen stimulation. This sequence originates from a human donor in good health (CMV status not recorded). Some clones in this sample may be carry-over from other donors' samples. The CDR3 loop is CASSYQGQGGYTF. The CDR3 DNA follows: TGTGCCAGCAGTTACCAAGGACAGGGTGGCTACACCTTC.